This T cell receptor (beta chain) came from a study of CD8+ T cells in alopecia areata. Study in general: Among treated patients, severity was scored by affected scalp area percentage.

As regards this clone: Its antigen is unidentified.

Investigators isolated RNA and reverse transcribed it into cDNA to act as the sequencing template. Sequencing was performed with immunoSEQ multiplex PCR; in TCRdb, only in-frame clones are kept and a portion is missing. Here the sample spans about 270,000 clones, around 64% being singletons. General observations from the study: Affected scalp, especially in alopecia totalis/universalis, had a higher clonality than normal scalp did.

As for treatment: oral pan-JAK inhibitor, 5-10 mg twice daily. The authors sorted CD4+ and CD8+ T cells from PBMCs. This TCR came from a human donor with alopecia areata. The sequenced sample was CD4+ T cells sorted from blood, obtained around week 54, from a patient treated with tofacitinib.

The CDR3 coding sequence is TGTGCCATCAGTGAGTCGGGCAATCAGCCCCAGCATTTT. It encodes CAISESGNQPQHF. The chain couples TRBV10-3 to TRBJ1-5; no firm D call. V dropped 0 bases and J dropped 2 bases, with 2 bases sitting between them. This CDR3 has 13 residues. Germline CDR1 and CDR2: ENHRY and SYGVKD.